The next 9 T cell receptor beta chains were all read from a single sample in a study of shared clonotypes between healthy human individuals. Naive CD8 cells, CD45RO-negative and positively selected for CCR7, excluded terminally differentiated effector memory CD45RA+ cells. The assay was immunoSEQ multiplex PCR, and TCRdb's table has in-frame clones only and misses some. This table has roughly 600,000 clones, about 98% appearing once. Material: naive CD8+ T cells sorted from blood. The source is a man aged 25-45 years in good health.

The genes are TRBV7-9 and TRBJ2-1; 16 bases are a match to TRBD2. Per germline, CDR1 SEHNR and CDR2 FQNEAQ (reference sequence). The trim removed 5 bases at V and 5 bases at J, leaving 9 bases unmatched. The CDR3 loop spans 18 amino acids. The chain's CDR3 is CASSPSPGTSGRDNEQFF. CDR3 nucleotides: TGTGCCAGCAGCCCTAGCCCCGGGACTAGCGGGAGGGACAATGAGCAGTTCTTC.

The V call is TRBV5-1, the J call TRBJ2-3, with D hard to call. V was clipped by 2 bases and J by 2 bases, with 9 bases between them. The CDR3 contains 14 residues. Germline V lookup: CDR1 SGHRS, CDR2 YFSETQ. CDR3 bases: TGCGCCAGCAGCTTTAGAGAGCTCACAGATACGCAGTATTTT. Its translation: CASSFRELTDTQYF.

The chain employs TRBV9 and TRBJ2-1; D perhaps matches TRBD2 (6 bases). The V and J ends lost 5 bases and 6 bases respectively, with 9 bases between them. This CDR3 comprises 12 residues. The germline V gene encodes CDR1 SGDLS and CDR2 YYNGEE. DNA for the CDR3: TGTGCCAGCAGTTATAGCGGCAATGAGCAGTTCTTC. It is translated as CASSYSGNEQFF.

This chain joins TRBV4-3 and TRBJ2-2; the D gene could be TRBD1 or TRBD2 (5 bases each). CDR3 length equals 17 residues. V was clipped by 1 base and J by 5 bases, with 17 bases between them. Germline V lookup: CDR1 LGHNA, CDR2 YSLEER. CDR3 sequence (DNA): TGCGCCAGCAGCCAAGGAGGGGTTCGGGTCTTGACCGGGGAGCTGTTTTTT. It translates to CASSQGGVRVLTGELFF.

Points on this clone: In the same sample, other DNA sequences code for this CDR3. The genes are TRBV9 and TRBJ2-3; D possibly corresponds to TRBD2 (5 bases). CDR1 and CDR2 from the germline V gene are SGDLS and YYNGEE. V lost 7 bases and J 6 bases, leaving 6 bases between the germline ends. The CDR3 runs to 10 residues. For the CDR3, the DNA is TGTGCCAGCGGCGGGGATACGCAGTATTTT. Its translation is CASGGDTQYF.

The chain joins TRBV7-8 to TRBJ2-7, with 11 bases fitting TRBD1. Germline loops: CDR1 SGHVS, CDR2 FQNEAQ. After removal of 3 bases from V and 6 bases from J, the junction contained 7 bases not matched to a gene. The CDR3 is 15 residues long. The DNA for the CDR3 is TGTGCCAGCAGCTTTCCGGGACAGGGGGGGATCGAGCAGTACTTC. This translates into CASSFPGQGGIEQYF.

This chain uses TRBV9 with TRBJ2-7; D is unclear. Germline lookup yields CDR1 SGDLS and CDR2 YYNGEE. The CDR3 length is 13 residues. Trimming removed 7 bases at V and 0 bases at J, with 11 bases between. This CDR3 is CASSTDNSYEQYF. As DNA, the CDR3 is TGTGCCAGCTCCACGGATAACTCCTACGAGCAGTACTTC. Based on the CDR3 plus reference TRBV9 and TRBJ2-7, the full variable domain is DSGVTQTPKHLITATGQRVTLRCSPRSGDLSVYWYQQSLDQGLQFLIQYYNGEERAKGNILERFSAQQFPDLHSELNLSSLELGDSALYFCASSTDNSYEQYFGPGTRLTVT.

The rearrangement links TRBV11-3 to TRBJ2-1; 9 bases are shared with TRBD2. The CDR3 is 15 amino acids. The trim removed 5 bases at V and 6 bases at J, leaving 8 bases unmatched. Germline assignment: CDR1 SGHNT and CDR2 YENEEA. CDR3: CASSPRLAESNEQFF. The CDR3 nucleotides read TGTGCCAGCAGCCCTCGACTAGCGGAAAGCAATGAGCAGTTCTTC.

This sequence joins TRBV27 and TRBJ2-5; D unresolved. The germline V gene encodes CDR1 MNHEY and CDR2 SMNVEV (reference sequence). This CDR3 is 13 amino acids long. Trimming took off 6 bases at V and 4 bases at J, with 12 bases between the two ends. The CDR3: CASSLVGRETQYF. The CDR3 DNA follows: TGTGCCAGCAGCCTAGTTGGTCGAGAGACCCAGTACTTC.